This T cell receptor beta chain appears in the sequencing data of a study of graft-versus-host responses after intestinal transplantation. Study-level background: Transplants were multivisceral, liver-intestinal, or isolated intestinal. Each patient got anti-thymocyte globulin induction, then tacrolimus and steroids for around 3 years. Overall study results and limits: Clonal ratios of graft-versus-host to host-versus-graft in allografts were high for patients exhibiting graft-donor T cell macrochimerism. Some GvH clones were seen earlier in gut or blood, suggesting intestinal origin.

Sequenced by immunoSEQ multiplex PCR; TCRdb stores in-frame clones only, minus some. The table lists fewer than 65,000 clones, roughly 90% of them singletons. As concerns this clone: Its matching antigen is unknown.

Germline V lookup: CDR1 SGHKS, CDR2 YYEKEE (reference sequence). The V segment lost 2 bases and the J segment 8 bases; nucleotides outside the gene matches: 9. This CDR3 is built from 15 residues. This TCR came from a human donor who was the organ donor for an intestinal transplant. V is TRBV5-5 and J is TRBJ1-5; 8 nucleotides line up with TRBD1. Sequenced here: unstimulated CD4+ T cells sorted from spleen or lymph node cells, sampled before transplant. The CDR3 nucleotides read TGTGCCAGCAGCTTATCGACAGGGGACCGGGAGCCCCAGCATTTT. Translation gives CASSLSTGDREPQHF.